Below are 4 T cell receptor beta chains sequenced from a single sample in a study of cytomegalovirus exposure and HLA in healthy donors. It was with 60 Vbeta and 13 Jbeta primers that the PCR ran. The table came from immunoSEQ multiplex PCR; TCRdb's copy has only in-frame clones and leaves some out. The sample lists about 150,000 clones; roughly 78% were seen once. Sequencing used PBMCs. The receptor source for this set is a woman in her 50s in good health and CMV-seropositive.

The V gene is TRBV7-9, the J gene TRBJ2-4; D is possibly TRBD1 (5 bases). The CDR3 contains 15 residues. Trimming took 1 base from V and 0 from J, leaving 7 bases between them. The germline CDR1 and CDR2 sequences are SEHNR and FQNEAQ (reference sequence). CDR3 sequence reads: CASSLGRVAKNIQYF. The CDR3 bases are TGTGCCAGCAGCTTAGGCAGGGTAGCCAAAAACATTCAGTACTTC.

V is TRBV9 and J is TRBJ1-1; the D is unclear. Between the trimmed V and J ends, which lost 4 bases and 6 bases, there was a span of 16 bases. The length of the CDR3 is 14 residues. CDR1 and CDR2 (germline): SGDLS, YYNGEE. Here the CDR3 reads CASSLERVDAEAFF. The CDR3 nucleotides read TGTGCCAGCAGCCTAGAGAGGGTTGACGCTGAAGCTTTCTTT. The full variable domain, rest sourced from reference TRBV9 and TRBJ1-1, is DSGVTQTPKHLITATGQRVTLRCSPRSGDLSVYWYQQSLDQGLQFLIQYYNGEERAKGNILERFSAQQFPDLHSELNLSSLELGDSALYFCASSLERVDAEAFFGQGTRLTVV.

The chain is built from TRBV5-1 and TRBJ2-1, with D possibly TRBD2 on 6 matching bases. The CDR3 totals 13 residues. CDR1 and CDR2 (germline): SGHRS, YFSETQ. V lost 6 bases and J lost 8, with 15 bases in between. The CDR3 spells CASTIDRLDEQFF. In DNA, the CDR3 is TGCGCCAGCACTATAGATAGACTAGATGAGCAGTTCTTC. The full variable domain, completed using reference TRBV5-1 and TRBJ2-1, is KAGVTQTPRYLIKTRGQQVTLSCSPISGHRSVSWYQQTPGQGLQFLFEYFSETQRNKGNFPGRFSGRQFSNSRSEMNVSTLELGDSALYLCASTIDRLDEQFFGPGTRLTVL.

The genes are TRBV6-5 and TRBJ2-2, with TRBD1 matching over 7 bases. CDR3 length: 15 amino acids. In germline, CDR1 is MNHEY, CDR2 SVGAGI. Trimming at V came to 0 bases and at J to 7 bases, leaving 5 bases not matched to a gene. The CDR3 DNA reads TGTGCCAGCAGTTACTCGACAGGGTCGGGCGGGGAGCTGTTTTTT. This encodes CASSYSTGSGGELFF.